The 11 T cell receptor beta chains below all came from one sample that was sequenced in a study of Ad26.COV2.S vaccination and SARS-CoV-2 variants. Profiling relied on immunoSEQ multiplex PCR, and the TCRdb table lists in-frame clones only, not all of them. The data show about 320,000 clones, about 86% seen once. Treatment in this sample: around 19 received Ad26.COV2.S at low or high dose, single or two shots; about 5 received placebo; per-sample allocation not given. At day 63 after the first vaccine or placebo injection, samples were drawn. The material sequenced was peripheral blood, taken in a trial of Ad26.COV2.S vaccine versus placebo. Receptor source: a person between 18 and 65 years old who received the Ad26.COV2.S COVID-19 vaccine or a placebo.

The V gene is TRBV4-1, the J gene TRBJ1-4; D is perhaps TRBD1 (5 bases). CDR3 length: 14 residues. V dropped 0 bases and J dropped 7 bases, with 9 bases sitting between them. The V gene's germline CDR1 is MGHRA and CDR2 YSYEKL. CDR3 region: CASSQDSGSEKLFF. The DNA of the CDR3 is TGCGCCAGCAGCCAAGACTCAGGGTCTGAAAAACTGTTTTTT.

The chain links TRBV6-1 to TRBJ1-6; no firm D call. V was pared by 6 bases and J by 0 bases, with 3 bases between. This CDR3 comprises 13 residues. Germline V gives CDR1 MNHNS, CDR2 SASEGT. The CDR3 sequence: CASSSSYNSPLHF. In DNA, the CDR3 is TGTGCCAGCAGCAGCTCCTATAATTCACCCCTCCACTTT.

Points on this clone: The same CDR3 is also encoded by other DNA sequences in this sample. V and J are TRBV5-1 and TRBJ2-7, with 9 bases that match TRBD1. V lost 0 bases to trimming and J lost 2 bases; unmatched junction nucleotides: 3. Germline V gene data show CDR1 as SGHRS and CDR2 as YFSETQ. The CDR3 totals 15 residues. CDR3 amino acids: CASSLETGGTYEQYF. CDR3 sequence (DNA): TGCGCCAGCAGCTTGGAGACAGGGGGTACCTACGAGCAGTACTTC.

The chain joins TRBV7-9 to TRBJ1-1; 9 bases are shared with TRBD1. Germline V gene data show CDR1 as SEHNR and CDR2 as FQNEAQ (reference sequence). With V trimmed by 2 bases and J by 12 bases, 7 bases remained unmatched. The CDR3 runs to 13 residues. CDR3: CASSLIGGTGTFF. In nucleotides, the CDR3 is TGTGCCAGCAGCTTAATAGGGGGGACAGGGACTTTCTTT.

A single count supports this clone. The chain uses TRBV10-3 and TRBJ1-2, with 9 bases matching TRBD1. Unmatched junction bases numbered 5, after V lost 6 bases and J lost 6 bases. The germline CDR1 and CDR2 sequences are ENHRY and SYGVKD. The CDR3 has 13 residues. DNA for the CDR3: TGTGCCATCAGCCCGGACAGGGGAAATGGCTACACCTTC. Protein product: CAISPDRGNGYTF.

The rearrangement uses TRBV5-1 and TRBJ2-5; 10 bases line up with TRBD2. J was trimmed by 5 bases and V by 0 bases; bases with no gene match: 10. The germline gives CDR1 SGHRS, CDR2 YFSETQ. This CDR3 is 17 amino acids long. Here the CDR3 reads CASSLAWLAGARETQYF. Here the CDR3 DNA reads TGCGCCAGCAGCTTGGCCTGGCTAGCGGGGGCGCGGGAGACCCAGTACTTC.

The chain joins TRBV2 to TRBJ1-2; tentatively, D is TRBD1 (5 bases). CDR1 is SNHLY, CDR2 FYNNEI, per germline. The CDR3 is made up of 15 amino acids. V dropped 8 bases and J dropped 2 bases, with 18 bases sitting between them. The CDR3 nucleotides are TGTGCCAGCCCCTTCGCAGGGAGTTCGAACTATGGCTACACCTTC. Amino acids: CASPFAGSSNYGYTF.

The V gene is TRBV2, the J gene TRBJ2-7; D not certain. Deletions cut 5 bases from V and 3 bases from J, with 8 bases between. The CDR3 is made up of 12 amino acids. The V gene's germline CDR1 is SNHLY and CDR2 FYNNEI. The DNA of the CDR3 is TGTGCCAGCAGTCTCCAAAGCTACGAGCAGTACTTC. Residues: CASSLQSYEQYF.

This chain links TRBV3-1 (or the pseudogene TRBV3-2) with TRBJ1-1; 7 nucleotides align to TRBD1. J lost 5 bases, V lost 7 bases, and 16 bases had no gene match. The CDR3 contains 16 residues. In germline, CDR1 is LGHDT, CDR2 YNNKEL (reference sequence). This chain's CDR3 is CASTPSTKTGRTEAFF. As DNA, the CDR3 is TGTGCCAGCACCCCATCAACTAAGACAGGGAGAACTGAAGCTTTCTTT.

This clone was picked up one time. The rearrangement joins TRBV6-6 to TRBJ2-6; TRBD1 matches 7 bases. This CDR3 is 16 amino acids long. V shed 6 bases and J 0 bases; nucleotides not matched to a gene: 5. Germline V gives CDR1 MNHNY, CDR2 SVGAGI (reference sequence). CDR3 DNA sequence: TGTGCCAGCAGACCGACAGGGAGCTCTGGGGCCAACGTCCTGACTTTC. This sequence encodes CASRPTGSSGANVLTF.

This chain joins TRBV6-5 and TRBJ1-3, with 7 bases fitting TRBD1. CDR1 and CDR2 (germline): MNHEY, SVGAGI. The V gene end was trimmed by 6 bases and the J gene end by 7 bases; junction bases not matched to a gene: 6. The CDR3 extends over 13 amino acids. Written as DNA, the CDR3 is TGTGCCAGCAGCAGGGACAGAGGGAACACCATATATTTT. It is translated as CASSRDRGNTIYF.